Sequencing of this T cell receptor (beta chain) was carried out in a study of blood T cell repertoires in COVID-19. Authors' analysis steps: For nucleated cells, counts were estimated from reference gene primer amplification. Assay used: immunoSEQ multiplex PCR; TCRdb lists only in-frame clones, some missing. V and J calls plus clone size are reproduced from that table; the DNA served to infer D and trimming. The sample lists around 100,000 clones, around nine tenths occurring once. V dropped 6 bases and J dropped 5; count of bases not matched to a gene: 11. The CDR3 loop spans 16 amino acids. Per germline, CDR1 SGHTA and CDR2 FQGNSA.

V and J are TRBV7-2 and TRBJ2-5; TRBD2 agrees at 11 bases. Source material: peripheral blood. The receptor comes from a man aged 45-65 years with active or convalescent COVID-19. The CDR3 loop reads CASRPNSGGARETQYF. For the CDR3, the DNA is TGTGCCAGCAGGCCTAATAGCGGGGGGGCCAGGGAGACCCAGTACTTC.